This note documents a single T cell receptor (beta chain) sequence. Antigen specificity is unknown. This sample was included in a study of CXCR3-negative and CXCR3-positive naive CD8 T cells. The CDR3 spans 14 residues. The germline V gene has CDR1 MDHEN and CDR2 SYDVKM. Whole-study findings and limits: TRBV-TRBJ usage was alike in naive CXCR3-negative and CXCR3-positive cells but differed in memory cells. Most assays were run on fresh PBMCs (CXCR3 expression partially decreased after cryopreservation). The study found comparably high diversity in both naive subsets and much lower diversity in memory CD8+ cells.

UMI-labeled 5' RACE TRB cDNA libraries were prepared from the cells. For each CDR3 protein, TCRdb gives one entry from its re-call of the 5' RACE reads, without DNA. Its clone listing holds tens of thousands of distinct CDR3 sequences. The chain carries TRBV28 and TRBJ2-7; TCRdb lists TRBD1, though no DNA is available to test this call. This clonotype was sampled from a human donor in good health. Some clones in this sample may be carry-over from other donors' samples. Material for sequencing was memory CD8+ T cells from blood. CDR3 region: CASSLRQGTQRQYF. The variable domain in full, with the rest retrieved from reference TRBV28 and TRBJ2-7, is DVKVTQSSRYLVKRTGEKVFLECVQDMDHENMFWYRQDPGLGLRLIYFSYDVKMKEKGDIPEGYSVSREKKERFSLILESASTNQTSMYLCASSLRQGTQRQYFGPGTRLTVT.